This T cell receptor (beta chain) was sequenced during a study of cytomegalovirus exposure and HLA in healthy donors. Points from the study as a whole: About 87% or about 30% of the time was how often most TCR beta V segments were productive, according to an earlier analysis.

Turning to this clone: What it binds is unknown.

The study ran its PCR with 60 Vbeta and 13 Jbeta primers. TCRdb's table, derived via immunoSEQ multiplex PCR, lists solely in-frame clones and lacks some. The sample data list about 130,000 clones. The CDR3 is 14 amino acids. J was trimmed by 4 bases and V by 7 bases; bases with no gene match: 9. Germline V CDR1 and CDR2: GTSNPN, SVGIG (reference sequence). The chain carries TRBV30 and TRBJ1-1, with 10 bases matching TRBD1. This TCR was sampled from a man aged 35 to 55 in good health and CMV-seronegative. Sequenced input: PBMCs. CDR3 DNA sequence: TGTGCCTACCACCGGGACAGGGGAGGCACTGAAGCTTTCTTT. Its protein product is CAYHRDRGGTEAFF. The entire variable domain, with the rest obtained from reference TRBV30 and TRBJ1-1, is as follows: SQTIHQWPATLVQPVGSPLSLECTVEGTSNPNLYWYRQAAGRGLQLLFYSVGIGQISSEVPQNLSASRPQDRQFILSSKKLLLSDSGFYLCAYHRDRGGTEAFFGQGTRLTVV.